What follows are 10 T cell receptor beta chains derived from one specimen sequenced in a study of blood T cell repertoires in COVID-19. TCRdb keeps only in-frame clones here, not all; method: immunoSEQ multiplex PCR. The sample has some 220,000 clones, 85% seen once. Sequencing was carried out using peripheral blood. These receptors all stem from a woman aged 55 to 70 with active or convalescent COVID-19.

The chain carries TRBV13 and TRBJ2-3; D call uncertain. V gave up 5 bases and J gave up 1 base, with 7 bases separating them. Germline V gives CDR1 PRHDT, CDR2 FYEKMQ (reference sequence). The CDR3 sequence is 13 residues long. For the CDR3, the DNA is TGTGCCAGCAGCCCGTCTCGCACAGATACGCAGTATTTT. Protein sequence: CASSPSRTDTQYF.

This clone was observed a few times. The chain employs TRBV5-1 and TRBJ2-3, with TRBD2 identical over 11 bases. Germline CDR1 SGHRS, CDR2 YFSETQ. The CDR3 has 15 amino acids. Unmatched junction bases numbered 3, after V lost 2 bases and J lost 4 bases. The CDR3 loop reads CASSFTSGSSDTQYF. CDR3 in DNA: TGCGCCAGCAGCTTTACTAGCGGGAGCTCAGATACGCAGTATTTT.

The genes are TRBV13 and TRBJ1-1, with TRBD1 identical over 7 bases. The CDR3 has 14 residues. V lost 6 bases to trimming and J lost 4 bases; unmatched junction nucleotides: 8. Germline CDR1 is PRHDT and CDR2 is FYEKMQ (reference sequence). Here the CDR3 reads CASSSRQGGTEAFF. CDR3 DNA: TGTGCCAGCAGTAGCAGACAGGGTGGCACTGAAGCTTTCTTT. Variable domain in full (rest from reference TRBV13 and TRBJ1-1): AAGVIQSPRHLIKEKRETATLKCYPIPRHDTVYWYQQGPGQDPQFLISFYEKMQSDKGSIPDRFSAQQFSDYHSELNMSSLELGDSALYFCASSSRQGGTEAFFGQGTRLTVV.

V and J are TRBV7-2 and TRBJ2-1; TRBD1 agrees at 8 bases. V lost 5 bases, J lost 3 bases, and 3 bases stayed unmatched. The CDR3 extends over 14 amino acids. Germline lookup yields CDR1 SGHTA and CDR2 FQGNSA. The CDR3 nucleotides are TGTGCCAGCAGCACGACAGGGGTCTACAATGAGCAGTTCTTC. As protein: CASSTTGVYNEQFF.

This clone was seen more than once but under ten times. The DNA of the CDR3 is TGTGCCAGCAGCGTAGGGGATGGACTAGCGGCTACCTACGAGCAGTACTTC. Translated: CASSVGDGLAATYEQYF. The chain uses TRBV9 and TRBJ2-7; 10 bases map to TRBD2. Germline values: CDR1 SGDLS, CDR2 YYNGEE. This CDR3 comprises 17 residues. V shed 0 bases and J 2 bases; nucleotides not matched to a gene: 8. Full variable domain (missing parts from reference TRBV9 and TRBJ2-7): DSGVTQTPKHLITATGQRVTLRCSPRSGDLSVYWYQQSLDQGLQFLIQYYNGEERAKGNILERFSAQQFPDLHSELNLSSLELGDSALYFCASSVGDGLAATYEQYFGPGTRLTVT.

The V call is TRBV30, the J call TRBJ2-2; unclear D gene. The germline V gene has CDR1 GTSNPN and CDR2 SVGIG (reference sequence). This CDR3 has 15 amino acids. V was pared by 2 bases and J by 6 bases, with 16 bases between. The CDR3 DNA is TGTGCCTGGAGTCGGCGGCCGGGTGGTTCCGGGGAGCTGTTTTTT. Encoded protein: CAWSRRPGGSGELFF.

CDR3 nucleotides: TGTGCCAGCAGTTGGAGATTATTGGAGACCCAGTACTTC. Residues: CASSWRLLETQYF. This chain uses TRBV6-6 with TRBJ2-5; D not certain. Between the trimmed V and J ends, which lost 4 bases and 5 bases, there was a span of 11 bases. The germline V gene encodes CDR1 MNHNY and CDR2 SVGAGI (reference sequence). The CDR3 length is 13 residues.

The J gene is TRBJ2-3, the V gene TRBV9; no reliable D call. The CDR3 totals 13 residues. With 4 bases removed from V and 2 bases from J, the gap between germline ends came to 8 bases. The germline V gene has CDR1 SGDLS and CDR2 YYNGEE. The CDR3 sequence is CASSLRYTDTQYF. For the CDR3, the DNA is TGTGCCAGCAGCCTCCGGTACACAGATACGCAGTATTTT.

This rearrangement joins TRBV2 to TRBJ2-7; TRBD1 matches at 9 bases. This CDR3 comprises 15 residues. The germline gives CDR1 SNHLY, CDR2 FYNNEI. V lost 4 bases, J lost 1 base, and 5 bases stayed unmatched. CDR3 sequence: CASSVPGTGSYEQYF. The CDR3 DNA reads as TGTGCCAGCAGTGTTCCCGGGACAGGGTCCTACGAGCAGTACTTC.

The chain links TRBV11-3 to TRBJ2-2, with D perhaps matching TRBD2 (6 bases). V dropped 1 base and J dropped 1 base, with 10 bases sitting between them. CDR3 length: 16 amino acids. Looked up from germline, CDR1 is SGHNT and CDR2 is YENEEA. The CDR3 DNA is TGTGCCAGCAGCTTAGTCGTCGGGGGGAACACCGGGGAGCTGTTTTTT. Translated: CASSLVVGGNTGELFF.